A single T cell receptor (beta chain) is shown here with its context. This sample is drawn from a study of blood T cell repertoires in COVID-19. Sequenced by immunoSEQ multiplex PCR; TCRdb stores in-frame clones only, minus some. The sample lists about 160,000 clones, 90% occurring once. V gave up 3 bases and J gave up 2 bases, with 14 bases separating them. This CDR3 region has 15 residues. Germline-derived CDR1 and CDR2 are LGHNA and YNFKEQ. This rearrangement joins TRBV4-2 to TRBJ2-7; the D gene is possibly TRBD2 (6 bases). This receptor was obtained from a man aged 45-65 years with acute or convalescent COVID-19. The sample was peripheral blood. The chain's CDR3 is CASSQAGTQTYEQYF. CDR3 nucleotides: TGTGCCAGCAGCCAGGCCGGGACTCAAACCTACGAGCAGTACTTC.